Below are 3 T cell receptor beta chains sequenced from a single sample in a study of T cells in Graves' hyperthyroidism and ophthalmopathy. Amplification yielded TCR beta CDR3 regions, with RNA transcripts as the source. The HTBI primer set was used in a first-round RT-PCR of the TCR CDR3. Via MiXCR, TCRdb re-called the multiplex PCR reads, giving one row per CDR3 protein. Among hundreds of thousands of distinct CDR3 sequences listed, 19% were seen once. Sample: blood. The receptors were sampled from a woman between 18 and 30 years old with Graves' hyperthyroidism.

This clonotype was seen a single time. This CDR3 fails to terminate in the conserved phenylalanine or tryptophan, so it likely reflects a read error. The chain is built from TRBV5-1 and TRBJ1-2; TRBD1 matches at 7 bases. The V gene's germline CDR1 is SGHRS and CDR2 YFSETQ. The CDR3 runs 16 residues. Unmatched junction bases numbered 8, after V lost 2 bases and J lost 1 base. CDR3 protein: CASSFSGTANNYGYTV. The CDR3 DNA reads TGCGCCAGCAGCTTTTCCGGGACAGCTAATAACTATGGCTACACCGTC.

Regarding this clonotype: A single base separates this from a much larger clone, so it may be a read error. This chain joins TRBV6-5 and TRBJ1-5; unclear D gene. Deletions cut 0 bases from V and 5 bases from J, with 11 bases between. Per germline, CDR1 MNHEY and CDR2 SVGAGI. The CDR3 extends over 15 amino acids. The CDR3 sequence: CASSYSWTPYQPQHF. CDR3 bases: TGTGCCAGCAGTTACTCCTGGACTCCGTATCAGCCCCAGCATTTT.

This chain uses TRBV6-2 or TRBV6-3 with TRBJ2-7, with no clear D. The germline V gene encodes CDR1 MNHEY and CDR2 SVGEGT. This CDR3 has 16 amino acids. Trimming left V 3 bases short and J 0 bases short, with 15 bases between. The CDR3 loop is CASSYPVPRISYEQYF. The CDR3 nucleotides are TGTGCCAGCAGTTATCCAGTCCCCCGGATCTCCTACGAGCAGTACTTC.